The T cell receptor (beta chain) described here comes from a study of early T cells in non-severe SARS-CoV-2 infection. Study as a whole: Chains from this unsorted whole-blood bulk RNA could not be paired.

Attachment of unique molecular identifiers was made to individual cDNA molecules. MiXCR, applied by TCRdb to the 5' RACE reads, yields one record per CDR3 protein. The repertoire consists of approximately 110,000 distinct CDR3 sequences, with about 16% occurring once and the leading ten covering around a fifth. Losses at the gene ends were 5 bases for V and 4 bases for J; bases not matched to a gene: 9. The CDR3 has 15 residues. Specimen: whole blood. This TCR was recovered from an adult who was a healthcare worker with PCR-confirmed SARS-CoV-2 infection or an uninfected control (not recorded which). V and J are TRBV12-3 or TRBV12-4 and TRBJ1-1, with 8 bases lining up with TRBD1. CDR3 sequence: CASSATGQGVTEAFF. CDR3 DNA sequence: TGTGCCAGCAGTGCTACAGGACAGGGTGTCACTGAAGCTTTCTTT.